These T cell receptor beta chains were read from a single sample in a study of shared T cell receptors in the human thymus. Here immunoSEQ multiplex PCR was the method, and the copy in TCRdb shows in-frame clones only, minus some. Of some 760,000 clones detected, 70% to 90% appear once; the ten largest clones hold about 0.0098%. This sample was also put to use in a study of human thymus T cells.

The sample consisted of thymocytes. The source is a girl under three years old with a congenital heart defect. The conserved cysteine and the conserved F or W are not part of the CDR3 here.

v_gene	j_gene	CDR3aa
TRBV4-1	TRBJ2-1	ASSQDIRVNEQF
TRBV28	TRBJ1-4	ASSFPTGTGLNEKLF
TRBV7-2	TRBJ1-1	ASSLASHRGVQMNTEAF
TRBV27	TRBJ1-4	ASRATGVTTATNEKLF
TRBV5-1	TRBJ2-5	ASRPGGIGETQY
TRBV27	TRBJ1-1	ASSFAGDPEAF
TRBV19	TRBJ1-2	ASSIRRGPYGYT
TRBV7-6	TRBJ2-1	ASSRWGVFGRNEQF
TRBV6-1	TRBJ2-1	ASSAPPRGGPFYNEQF
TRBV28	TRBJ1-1	ASTKGGQEGTEAF
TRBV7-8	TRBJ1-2	ASSFGSGWDYGYT
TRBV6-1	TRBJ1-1	ASSETGSGNTEAF
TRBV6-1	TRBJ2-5	ASSEIVRVETQY
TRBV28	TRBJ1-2	ASKGQGTLYGYT
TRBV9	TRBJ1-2	ASSVGAGDFYGYT
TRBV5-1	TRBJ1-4	ASSLRQEATNSEKLF
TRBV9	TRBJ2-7	ASSAGQQTPEQY
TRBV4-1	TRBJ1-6	ASSQPGQYNSPLH
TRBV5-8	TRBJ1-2	ASSLMGTDKGPNGYT
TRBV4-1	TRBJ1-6	ASSQVLGGAGSPLH
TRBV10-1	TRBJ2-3	ASSEGGQLPNTQY
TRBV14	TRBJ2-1	ASSQGTGGNDEQF
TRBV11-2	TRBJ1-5	ASSLDPGEGSQH
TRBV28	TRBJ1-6	ASSILDRGGSPLH
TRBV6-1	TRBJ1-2	ASSVRTGIGYGYT
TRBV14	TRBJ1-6	ASSQGGGNSPLH
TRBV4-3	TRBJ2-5	ASSQGQGSYQETQY
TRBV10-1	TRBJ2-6	ASSVEPPNHTTGISGANVLT
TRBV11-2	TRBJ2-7	ASSNPSGVGYEQY
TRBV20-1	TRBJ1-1	RHAGSEAF
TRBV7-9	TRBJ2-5	ASSLVRRGQRQETQY
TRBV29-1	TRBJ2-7	SVVPTGADEQY
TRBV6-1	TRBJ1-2	ASRRTGSGYT
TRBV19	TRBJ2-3	ASRTGRDTDTQY
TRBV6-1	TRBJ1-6	ASSEARTGNSPLH
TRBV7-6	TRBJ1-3	ASSLSGVSGNTIY
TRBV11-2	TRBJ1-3	ASSSTGGPGNTIY
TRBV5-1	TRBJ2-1	ASRSSPGLSYNEQF
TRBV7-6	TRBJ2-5	ASSLASPRGETQY
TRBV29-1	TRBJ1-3	SVEAPVPNDRGGNTIY
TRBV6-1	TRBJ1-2	ASIGVRNGYT
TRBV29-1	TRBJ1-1	SVEGGTNRVEAEAF
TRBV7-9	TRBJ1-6	ASSFDREPTWSDNSPLH
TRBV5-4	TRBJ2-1	ASSLDRAYNEQF
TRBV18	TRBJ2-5	ASSPRAVGGAIQETQY
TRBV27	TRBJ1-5	ASRGGNGNQPQH
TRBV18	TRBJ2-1	ASSKGLAGLYNEQF
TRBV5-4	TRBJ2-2	ASSRTGQGAQNTGELF
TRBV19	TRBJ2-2	ASSMGDRELVGELF
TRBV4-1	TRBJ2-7	ASSRETGGYSYEQY
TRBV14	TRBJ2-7	ASSQDRDSSRMRFGEQY
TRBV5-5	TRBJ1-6	ASKDRGSSPLH
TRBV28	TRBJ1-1	ASSLFWGRTDTEAF
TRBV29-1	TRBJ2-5	SVGGVGLAFGETQY
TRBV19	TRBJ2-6	ASLEGTASSGANVLT